The rows below give T cell receptor beta chains drawn from one sample of a study of shared clonotypes between healthy human individuals. This table comes from immunoSEQ multiplex PCR, and its TCRdb copy is limited to in-frame clones, with some not included. The data hold around 600,000 clones, with approximately 95% observed a single time. The specimen was naive CD8+ T cells sorted from blood. These receptors came from a woman aged 25 to 39 in good health. Both conserved end residues are part of each CDR3. Fields, in order: J gene, D gene, V gene, CDR3 protein, CDR3 DNA. The D gene is left open where the match is weak.

J: TRBJ2-1; D: TRBD2; V: TRBV14; CDR3: CASSQSRGTSGRAGYNEQFF; DNA: TGTGCCAGCAGCCAATCCCGGGGCACTAGCGGGAGGGCGGGGTACAATGAGCAGTTCTTC
J: TRBJ2-7; D: .; V: TRBV4-1; CDR3: CASSQTTLRVGGSYEQYF; DNA: TGCGCCAGCAGCCAGACTACCCTAAGGGTGGGGGGCTCCTACGAGCAGTACTTC
J: TRBJ1-4; D: .; V: TRBV2; CDR3: CAIPDRAHEKLFF; DNA: TGTGCCATCCCGGACAGAGCTCATGAAAAACTGTTTTTT
J: TRBJ1-1; D: .; V: TRBV7-9; CDR3: CASSQGTTEAFF; DNA: TGTGCCAGCAGCCAAGGGACCACTGAAGCTTTCTTT
J: TRBJ2-1; D: .; V: TRBV27; CDR3: CASRIQGTYNEQFF; DNA: TGTGCCAGCAGGATACAGGGAACCTACAATGAGCAGTTCTTC
J: TRBJ2-3; D: .; V: TRBV11-2; CDR3: CASSLRGARTDTQYF; DNA: TGTGCCAGCAGTCTGAGGGGTGCCCGCACAGATACGCAGTATTTT
J: TRBJ2-1; D: TRBD2; V: TRBV7-9; CDR3: CASSATSGRTPHEQFF; DNA: TGTGCCAGCAGCGCAACTAGCGGGAGGACTCCCCATGAGCAGTTCTTC
J: TRBJ1-2; D: .; V: TRBV6-1; CDR3: CASSVSYGYTF; DNA: TGTGCCAGCAGTGTCAGTTATGGCTACACCTTC
J: TRBJ2-7; D: TRBD1; V: TRBV13; CDR3: CASSPGQGTYEQYF; DNA: TGTGCCAGCAGCCCAGGACAGGGAACCTACGAGCAGTACTTC
J: TRBJ2-7; D: .; V: TRBV19; CDR3: CASSLQGPYEQYF; DNA: TGTGCCAGTAGTCTTCAGGGGCCCTACGAGCAGTACTTC
J: TRBJ2-6; D: .; V: TRBV27; CDR3: CASSFRSASGANVLTF; DNA: TGTGCCAGCAGTTTTAGGTCGGCCTCAGGGGCCAACGTCCTGACTTTC